Here is one TCR beta chain with its context. The data originate from a study of blood T cell repertoires in COVID-19. Some clones are missing from TCRdb's copy, which holds only in-frame ones; the method was immunoSEQ multiplex PCR. The repertoire holds under 350,000 clones, roughly 85% seen once, with around 6.9% in the top ten. There are 14 residues in the CDR3. Trimming cost V 4 bases and J 2 bases; bases outside gene matches: 4. In germline, CDR1 is SGHTS, CDR2 YDEGEE. The specimen was peripheral blood. This TCR came from a human donor in a cohort sampled during active COVID-19. The chain couples TRBV5-8 to TRBJ2-7, with 9 bases aligning to TRBD1. For the CDR3, the DNA is TGTGCCAGCAGCCCGGGACAGGGACCCTACGAGCAGTACTTC. Its translation is CASSPGQGPYEQYF.